Shown below are 29 T cell receptor beta chains from a single sample sequenced in a study of CD8+CD57+ T cells in acquired aplastic anemia. Sequenced patients had shown CD8+CD57+ cell expansion by flow cytometry. CDR3 and TCR beta VDJ profiling relied on genomic DNA as the template. Using its own MiXCR run on the reads, TCRdb lists one record per CDR3 protein. The sample lists about 160,000 distinct CDR3 sequences, 48% seen once, with roughly 30% in the top ten. The material sequenced was sorted CD4+, CD8+, or CD8+CD57+ T cells (not recorded which) from PBMCs. The receptor source for this set is a human donor with aplastic anemia.

The chain joins TRBV7-2 to TRBJ1-6; D remains ambiguous. This CDR3 region has 12 residues. Trimming took 5 bases from V and 10 from J, leaving 9 bases between them. Germline V gene lookup returns CDR1 SGHTA and CDR2 FQGNSA. This CDR3 reads CASSTSRSPLHF. In DNA form, the CDR3 reads TGTGCCAGCAGCACTTCACGGTCACCCCTCCACTTT.

V and J are TRBV24-1 and TRBJ1-2; a possible D gene is TRBD1 (6 bases). The CDR3 has 15 residues. Germline values: CDR1 KGHDR, CDR2 SFDVKD. V was cut by 6 bases and J by 4 bases, with 17 bases left in between. CDR3 bases: TGTGCCACCAGTTTAAGCCACTCGGGGGCCTATGGCTACACCTTC. Its protein is CATSLSHSGAYGYTF.

This clonotype showed up just a few times. V usage is TRBV11-3 and J usage is TRBJ1-3; D not resolved. Trimming took off 0 bases at V and 1 base at J, with 7 bases between the two ends. Germline V gene lookup returns CDR1 SGHNT and CDR2 YENEEA. This CDR3 is built from 15 residues. In DNA, the CDR3 is TGTGCCAGCAGCTTAGATGGAGGGTCTGGAAACACCATATATTTT. This codes for CASSLDGGSGNTIYF.

This clonotype was seen more than once but under ten times. The rearrangement links TRBV27 to TRBJ1-2, with 8 positions matching TRBD1. Germline assignment: CDR1 MNHEY and CDR2 SMNVEV (reference sequence). The CDR3 sequence is 15 residues long. J lost 0 bases, V lost 6 bases, and 6 bases had no gene match. The CDR3 region is CASSRGQGANYGYTF. The CDR3 bases are TGTGCCAGCAGCCGCGGACAGGGAGCTAACTATGGCTACACCTTC.

The rearrangement links TRBV10-3 to TRBJ2-7; TRBD1 is a possible D gene (5 bases). V gave up 1 base and J gave up 6 bases, with 16 bases separating them. CDR1 is ENHRY and CDR2 is SYGVKD in the germline V gene. The CDR3 is 15 amino acids. This CDR3 is CAISELTEGPSEQYF. CDR3 sequence (DNA): TGTGCCATCAGTGAGTTGACAGAAGGGCCCAGCGAGCAGTACTTC.

This clonotype was detected a few times. This sequence joins TRBV7-2 and TRBJ2-7, with D unresolved. The V gene's germline CDR1 is SGHTA and CDR2 FQGNSA. The CDR3 has 13 amino acids. With 0 bases removed from V and 6 bases from J, the gap between germline ends came to 9 bases. The CDR3 DNA reads as TGTGCCAGCAGCTTAGCCGAGCGATCCGAGCAGTACTTC. As protein: CASSLAERSEQYF.

This clonotype has a handful of counts. This sequence joins TRBV6-6 and TRBJ1-1, with D uncertain. Trimming took off 4 bases at V and 7 bases at J, with 13 bases between the two ends. The length of the CDR3 is 13 residues. Germline V gene lookup returns CDR1 MNHNY and CDR2 SVGAGI (reference sequence). CDR3 region: CASSWSDGNEAFF. DNA of the CDR3: TGTGCCAGCAGTTGGTCTGATGGTAATGAAGCTTTCTTT.

This sequence joins TRBV4-2 and TRBJ2-5; maybe TRBD1 (5 bases). Germline V gene lookup returns CDR1 LGHNA and CDR2 YNFKEQ. The length of the CDR3 is 14 residues. With 1 base removed from V and 2 bases from J, the gap between germline ends came to 8 bases. CDR3 sequence: CASSQGREQETQYF. Written as DNA, the CDR3 is TGTGCCAGCAGCCAAGGCAGGGAACAAGAGACCCAGTACTTC.

This clonotype was seen many times. V and J are TRBV7-3 and TRBJ2-7; D may match TRBD1 or TRBD2 (6 bases each). Germline V gives CDR1 SGHTA, CDR2 FQGTGA. The CDR3 is 18 amino acids. Trimming took 5 bases from V and 1 from J, leaving 24 bases between them. The CDR3 coding sequence is TGTGCCAGCAGCCTAATACCAACAGGGACTTTGCGGTCCTACGAGCAGTACTTC. Protein product: CASSLIPTGTLRSYEQYF. Together with reference TRBV7-3 and TRBJ2-7, the CDR3 gives the full variable domain: GAGVSQTPSNKVTEKGKYVELRCDPISGHTALYWYRQSLGQGPEFLIYFQGTGAADDSGLPNDRFFAVRPEGSVSTLKIQRTERGDSAVYLCASSLIPTGTLRSYEQYFGPGTRLTVT.

The DNA for the CDR3 is TGTGCCAGCACGGGGCTGTACGAGCAGTACTTC. Its protein is CASTGLYEQYF. The chain combines TRBV11-2 with TRBJ2-7, with D possibly called TRBD1 or TRBD2 (5 bases each). The CDR3 extends over 11 amino acids. Trimming removed 7 bases from V and 4 bases from J, with 8 bases in between. The germline V gene has CDR1 SGHAT and CDR2 FQNNGV.

The J gene is TRBJ2-3, the V gene TRBV20-1; 9 nucleotides agree with TRBD1. CDR3 size: 14 residues. Germline loops: CDR1 DFQATT, CDR2 SNEGSKA (reference sequence). With V trimmed by 4 bases and J by 4 bases, 6 bases remained unmatched. Here the CDR3 DNA reads TGCAGTGCTACCCCACAGGGGGCGGCAGATACGCAGTATTTT. As protein: CSATPQGAADTQYF.

The table lists this clonotype with many counts. The CDR3 bases are TGTGCCAGCAGTTTTGGGGGGAGCACGCAGTATTTT. Its protein is CASSFGGSTQYF. The gene calls are TRBV12-3 or TRBV12-4 and TRBJ2-3, with D perhaps matching TRBD2 (6 bases). The CDR3 loop spans 12 amino acids. The V end was cut by 3 bases, the J end by 9 bases, with 10 bases between.

This clonotype was seen many times. V and J are TRBV7-3 and TRBJ2-3; D remains unclear. CDR3 size: 17 residues. V was cut by 5 bases and J by 4 bases, with 22 bases left in between. Germline V CDR1 and CDR2: SGHTA, FQGTGA. CDR3 nucleotides: TGTGCCAGCAGCCCCCCCACCCGGGCCTTGAGATCAGATACGCAGTATTTT. Translation: CASSPPTRALRSDTQYF.

This clonotype appeared once. CDR3 nucleotide sequence: TGCAGCGTAGCCTGGGAACCTCGAGATGGAAACACCATATATTTT. Translated: CSVAWEPRDGNTIYF. The V and J genes are TRBV29-1 and TRBJ1-3; unclear D gene. CDR1 and CDR2 from the germline V gene are SQVTM and ANQGSEA. CDR3 length: 15 residues. V lost 6 bases, J lost 3 bases, and 18 bases lay in between.

This chain uses TRBV6-1 with TRBJ2-7, with TRBD1 matching 7 bases. CDR1 is MNHNS and CDR2 is SASEGT in the germline V gene. J gave up 6 bases and V 9 bases, and 8 bases lay outside the gene matches. The CDR3 totals 12 residues. The CDR3 coding sequence is TGTGCCAGTGGACAGGTTAACGGCGAGCAGTACTTC. It encodes CASGQVNGEQYF.

This clonotype showed up just a few times. One base away lies a much larger clone, so this may be a sequencing read error. This chain connects TRBV7-8 to TRBJ1-1; TRBD1 is a possible D gene (5 bases). Germline lookup yields CDR1 SGHVS and CDR2 FQNEAQ. This CDR3 comprises 15 residues. Trimming stripped 7 bases from V and 1 base from J, with 16 bases between. The CDR3 region has the DNA TGTGCCAGCACGAGGAAAGGGGCCCGGAACACTGAAGCTTTCTTT. Protein product: CASTRKGARNTEAFF.

There are many counts of this clonotype. The CDR3 region has the DNA TGTGCCAGCAGCTTAGCACAGGGAGGCACTGAAGCTTTCTTT. This codes for CASSLAQGGTEAFF. The chain uses TRBV5-5 and TRBJ1-1, with a weak D call TRBD1 (6 bases). In germline, CDR1 is SGHKS, CDR2 YYEKEE (reference sequence). The CDR3 covers 14 residues. Between the trimmed V and J ends, which lost 2 bases and 4 bases, there was a span of 12 bases.

The rearrangement links TRBV24-1 to TRBJ1-2; D gene ambiguous. Per the germline V gene, CDR1 is KGHDR and CDR2 is SFDVKD. This CDR3 has 16 residues. The V gene lost 1 base and the J gene lost 6 bases, with 17 bases spanning the gap. CDR3 in amino acids: CATSDFSPGGGHGYTF. The CDR3 DNA reads as TGTGCCACCAGTGATTTTAGCCCAGGAGGAGGGCATGGCTACACCTTC.

This clonotype was counted between two and nine times. This may stem from a read error, because a much larger clone lies one nucleotide away. The rearrangement joins TRBV2 to TRBJ1-3; 11 nucleotides align to TRBD1. The germline V gene encodes CDR1 SNHLY and CDR2 FYNNEI. The CDR3 runs 18 residues. This CDR3 reads CASSAGTGGISSGNTMYF. CDR3 DNA: TGTGCCAGCAGTGCTGGGACAGGGGGAATATCGTCTGGAAACACCATGTATTTT.

CDR3 in amino acids: CASSERPQGVGTEAFF. The CDR3 DNA follows: TGTGCCAGCAGTGAACGGCCTCAGGGGGTGGGCACTGAAGCTTTCTTT. V and J are TRBV6-1 and TRBJ1-1; the match to TRBD1 covers 7 bases. The junction had 10 bases not matched to a gene; V was cut back by 2 bases and J by 4 bases. From germline, CDR1 is MNHNS and CDR2 SASEGT. The CDR3 sequence is 16 residues long.

This clonotype was picked up many times. V gene TRBV4-1 combines with J gene TRBJ1-1; 7 positions agree with TRBD1. The V segment lost 0 bases and the J segment 2 bases; nucleotides outside the gene matches: 3. There are 15 residues in the CDR3. In germline, CDR1 is MGHRA, CDR2 YSYEKL. The CDR3 here is CASSQDRTGNTEAFF. As DNA, the CDR3 is TGCGCCAGCAGCCAAGATAGGACAGGAAACACTGAAGCTTTCTTT.

This clonotype was observed at least ten times. This chain connects TRBV6-1 to TRBJ2-7; 9 bases align to TRBD2. The germline V gene encodes CDR1 MNHNS and CDR2 SASEGT. V shed 10 bases and J 4 bases; nucleotides not matched to a gene: 11. The CDR3 sequence is 14 residues long. This CDR3 is CATLSLAGGYEQYF. The CDR3 DNA reads TGTGCCACGCTCTCCTTGGCGGGAGGGTACGAGCAGTACTTC.

This clonotype was observed a handful of times. The chain couples TRBV10-2 to TRBJ1-1, with TRBD1 identical over 8 bases. The germline gives CDR1 WSHSY, CDR2 SAAADI. After removal of 11 bases from V and 3 bases from J, the junction contained 5 bases not matched to a gene. The CDR3 runs 12 residues. CDR3 sequence reads: CAVQGAYTEAFF. CDR3 bases: TGCGCCGTCCAGGGGGCGTACACTGAAGCTTTCTTT.

The chain combines TRBV10-1 with TRBJ2-7, with 10 bases aligning to TRBD2. This CDR3 comprises 14 residues. CDR1 WNHNN and CDR2 SYGVQD come from the germline V gene (reference sequence). V shed 3 bases and J 4 bases; nucleotides not matched to a gene: 3. Here the CDR3 reads CASSERTSGYEQYF. The CDR3 DNA reads as TGCGCCAGCAGTGAAAGGACTAGCGGATACGAGCAGTACTTC.

This clonotype has ten or more counts. The chain has TRBV9 and TRBJ2-7; possibly TRBD2 for D (5 bases). CDR3 length: 13 amino acids. Germline values: CDR1 SGDLS, CDR2 YYNGEE. V dropped 0 bases and J dropped 3 bases, with 7 bases sitting between them. The CDR3 DNA follows: TGTGCCAGCAGCGTAGGGGAGAACTACGAGCAGTACTTC. Residues: CASSVGENYEQYF.

The chain combines TRBV13 with TRBJ2-1, with 9 nucleotides matching TRBD2. V trimming: 5 bases; J trimming: 2 bases; junction bases outside the gene matches: 7. The germline V gene encodes CDR1 PRHDT and CDR2 FYEKMQ (reference sequence). The CDR3 length is 16 residues. In nucleotides, the CDR3 is TGTGCCAGCAGCCCTACTCTAGCGGGGACCTACAATGAGCAGTTCTTC. Its protein is CASSPTLAGTYNEQFF.

This clonotype has ten or more counts. The J gene is TRBJ2-7, the V gene TRBV5-6; perhaps TRBD1 as D (5 bases). Germline V CDR1 and CDR2: SGHDT, YYEEEE. Deletions cut 0 bases from V and 3 bases from J, with 16 bases between. This CDR3 has 16 amino acids. The CDR3 region is CASSLALYGADYEQYF. The CDR3 DNA reads as TGTGCCAGCAGCTTGGCCCTTTATGGGGCAGACTACGAGCAGTACTTC.

In its sample, this clonotype was seen many times. The chain carries TRBV5-1 and TRBJ2-2; D is perhaps TRBD1 or TRBD2 (5 bases each). From germline, CDR1 is SGHRS and CDR2 YFSETQ. CDR3 length equals 16 residues. V shed 2 bases and J shed 4 bases, with 15 bases lying between them. This chain's CDR3 is CASSFPEGGGTGELFF. The CDR3 region has the DNA TGCGCCAGCAGCTTCCCCGAGGGTGGGGGCACCGGGGAGCTGTTTTTT.

The chain is built from TRBV7-6 and TRBJ2-7; D not resolved. This CDR3 comprises 14 residues. Germline V gene lookup returns CDR1 SGHVS and CDR2 FNYEAQ. Trimming removed 7 bases from V and 2 bases from J, with 15 bases in between. CDR3 residues: CASTTTPTAYEQYF. The CDR3 nucleotides read TGTGCCAGCACCACTACACCCACCGCCTACGAGCAGTACTTC.